Below are 32 T cell receptor beta chains sequenced from a single sample in a study of T-cell reconstitution after alpha-beta-depleted transplantation in children. Unique molecular identifiers were used in preparing the TCRbeta library. One entry per CDR3 protein, called by TCRdb with MiXCR from the PCR reads. Of about 260,000 distinct CDR3 sequences listed, about 9.9% are singletons. Sequencing was performed on peripheral blood, taken 180 days after TCRalphabeta/CD19-depleted stem cell transplant. These receptors were obtained from a male patient between 2 and 10 years old who had a stem cell transplant for chronic granulomatous disease, so the T cells may come from the graft donor.

The gene calls are TRBV5-4 and TRBJ2-4; D is uncertain. V dropped 1 base and J dropped 3 bases, with 5 bases sitting between them. Germline-derived CDR1 and CDR2 are SGHNT and YYREEE (reference sequence). The CDR3 loop spans 13 amino acids. The CDR3 coding sequence is TGTGCCAGCAGCTTGCAGGTCAAAAACATTCAGTACTTC. This sequence encodes CASSLQVKNIQYF.

This clonotype was counted at least ten times. The V gene is TRBV12-3 or TRBV12-4, the J gene TRBJ1-4; maybe TRBD1 (6 bases). This CDR3 region has 13 residues. V lost 5 bases and J lost 8, with 12 bases in between. The CDR3 sequence is CASSPRDTEKLFF. The DNA of the CDR3 is TGTGCCAGCAGTCCCCGGGACACAGAAAAACTGTTTTTT.

The chain combines TRBV19 with TRBJ2-1, with D unresolved. This CDR3 is 14 amino acids long. V lost 4 bases, J lost 9 bases, and 16 bases lay in between. Germline-derived CDR1 and CDR2 are LNHDA and SQIVND (reference sequence). The CDR3 DNA reads TGTGCCAGTAGTAAACCCTCTATAAGAAGTGAGCAGTTCTTC. Translating gives CASSKPSIRSEQFF. The whole variable domain, remainder taken from reference TRBV19 and TRBJ2-1, is DGGITQSPKYLFRKEGQNVTLSCEQNLNHDAMYWYRQDPGQGLRLIYYSQIVNDFQKGDIAEGYSVSREKKESFPLTVTSAQKNPTAFYLCASSKPSIRSEQFFGPGTRLTVL.

This clonotype was seen repeatedly, ten times or more. V is TRBV6-5 and J is TRBJ1-5, with TRBD1 as a possible D gene (6 bases). Trimming left V 10 bases short and J 0 bases short, with 28 bases between. This CDR3 has 19 amino acids. Germline V gene data show CDR1 as MNHEY and CDR2 as SVGAGI. The DNA for the CDR3 is TGTGCCAACCTAGTTACACCCGTCAGGGGTTTGGATAGCAATCAGCCCCAGCATTTT. Translated, it gives CANLVTPVRGLDSNQPQHF.

In this sample, this clonotype turned up many times. This sequence joins TRBV11-2 and TRBJ2-7; the match to TRBD1 covers 7 bases. The V and J ends lost 1 base and 4 bases, in that order; junction bases with no gene match: 7. From germline, CDR1 is SGHAT and CDR2 FQNNGV. The CDR3 is 15 amino acids. As DNA, the CDR3 is TGTGCCAGCAGCTTAGCAAAGGGGGCATGGTACGAGCAGTACTTC. This codes for CASSLAKGAWYEQYF.

The chain employs TRBV3-1 and TRBJ2-7; D call uncertain. The ends were cut back, 2 bases at V and 5 bases at J, with 4 bases in the middle. Germline V gene lookup returns CDR1 LGHDT and CDR2 YNNKEL (reference sequence). The CDR3 has 11 amino acids. The CDR3 sequence: CASSQRNEQYF. The CDR3, as DNA: TGTGCCAGCAGCCAACGGAACGAGCAGTACTTC.

This clonotype has at least ten counts. This chain uses TRBV6-7 with TRBJ2-2; D could derive from TRBD1 or TRBD2 (5 bases each). TRBV6-7 is an open reading frame, and its role is uncertain. V was clipped by 7 bases and J by 3 bases, with 18 bases between them. The CDR3 spans 16 residues. CDR3 bases: TGTGCCAGCACCCACCAACTAGGGACCTACACCGGGGAGCTGTTTTTT. Translating it yields CASTHQLGTYTGELFF.

This clonotype was observed many times. The rearrangement uses TRBV5-5 and TRBJ2-7; D unclear. Per the germline V gene, CDR1 is SGHKS and CDR2 is YYEKEE (reference sequence). This CDR3 region has 14 residues. Trimming cost V 0 bases and J 3 bases, with 10 bases left between them. CDR3 loop: CASSLVLWDYEQYF. Here the CDR3 DNA reads TGTGCCAGCAGCTTGGTCCTGTGGGACTACGAGCAGTACTTC. Together with reference TRBV5-5 and TRBJ2-7, the CDR3 gives the full variable domain: DAGVTQSPTHLIKTRGQQVTLRCSPISGHKSVSWYQQVLGQGPQFIFQYYEKEERGRGNFPDRFSARQFPNYSSELNVNALLLGDSALYLCASSLVLWDYEQYFGPGTRLTVT.

There are many counts of this clonotype. The chain employs TRBV28 and TRBJ1-1, with D possibly TRBD1 on 5 matching bases. The CDR3 has 16 amino acids. The V end was cut by 6 bases, the J end by 4 bases, with 21 bases between. The germline V gene has CDR1 MDHEN and CDR2 SYDVKM. CDR3 in DNA: TGTGCCAGCAGGGGGGGGTCCTACGCGTCTTTCACTGAAGCTTTCTTT. Translated, it gives CASRGGSYASFTEAFF.

This clonotype was seen repeatedly, ten times or more. V usage is TRBV11-2 and J usage is TRBJ2-3; D uncertain. The V end was cut by 5 bases, the J end by 3 bases, with 18 bases between. Germline CDR1 is SGHAT and CDR2 is FQNNGV. CDR3 length: 16 residues. CDR3 DNA sequence: TGTGCCAGCAGCCGCCGTCGGAAGGGTTCGACAGATACGCAGTATTTT. This encodes CASSRRRKGSTDTQYF.

This clonotype was recorded many times. The chain combines TRBV7-9 with TRBJ1-5, with 8 bases lining up with TRBD1. The length of the CDR3 is 15 residues. After removal of 1 base from V and 2 bases from J, the junction contained 1 base not matched to a gene. Germline V gene data show CDR1 as SEHNR and CDR2 as FQNEAQ (reference sequence). CDR3 DNA: TGTGCCAGCAGCTTAGTGGGACAGGGCAATCAGCCCCAGCATTTT. Protein: CASSLVGQGNQPQHF. Variable domain in full (rest from reference TRBV7-9 and TRBJ1-5): DTGVSQNPRHKITKRGQNVTFRCDPISEHNRLYWYRQTLGQGPEFLTYFQNEAQLEKSRLLSDRFSAERPKGSFSTLEIQRTEQGDSAMYLCASSLVGQGNQPQHFGDGTRLSIL.

This clonotype was counted ten times or more. The chain combines TRBV7-9 with TRBJ1-1; D is ambiguous. The CDR3 contains 12 residues. Trimming shortened V by 1 base and J by 11 bases, and 11 bases separated the two germline ends. CDR1 is SEHNR and CDR2 is FQNEAQ in the germline V gene (reference sequence). The CDR3: CASSLEAGSAFF. The CDR3 DNA is TGTGCCAGCAGCTTAGAGGCGGGTTCGGCTTTCTTT.

This clonotype came up many times. V is TRBV5-5 and J is TRBJ2-3; the D is unclear. The CDR3 spans 14 residues. The V end lost 0 bases, the J end lost 0 bases, and 5 bases lay between the germline ends. CDR1 is SGHKS, CDR2 YYEKEE, per germline (reference sequence). The chain's CDR3 is CASSLDASTDTQYF. In DNA form, the CDR3 reads TGTGCCAGCAGCTTGGACGCTAGCACAGATACGCAGTATTTT.

This clonotype has ten or more counts. The chain carries TRBV7-8 and TRBJ1-5; maybe TRBD1 (5 bases). Germline V lookup: CDR1 SGHVS, CDR2 FQNEAQ. The CDR3 length is 14 residues. The ends were cut back, 0 bases at V and 4 bases at J, with 7 bases in the middle. CDR3 in amino acids: CASSLAGANQPQHF. The CDR3 DNA sequence: TGTGCCAGCAGCTTAGCTGGGGCTAATCAGCCCCAGCATTTT.

This clonotype showed up many times. The chain carries TRBV18 and TRBJ2-7; D gene ambiguous. Trimming shortened V by 0 bases and J by 2 bases, and 8 bases separated the two germline ends. Germline assignment: CDR1 KGHSH and CDR2 LQKENI. The CDR3 length is 14 residues. CDR3 nucleotide sequence: TGTGCCAGCTCACCACCCAGACCCCCCTACGAGCAGTACTTC. Translated, it gives CASSPPRPPYEQYF. Together with reference TRBV18 and TRBJ2-7, the CDR3 gives the full variable domain: NAGVMQNPRHLVRRRGQEARLRCSPMKGHSHVYWYRQLPEEGLKFMVYLQKENIIDESGMPKERFSAEFPKEGPSILRIQQVVRGDSAAYFCASSPPRPPYEQYFGPGTRLTVT.

This clonotype was observed many times. The CDR3 loop reads CASSLDTISSYNEQFF. CDR3 sequence (DNA): TGTGCCAGCAGCTTAGATACGATAAGCTCCTACAATGAGCAGTTCTTC. The rearrangement links TRBV11-2 to TRBJ2-1; unclear D gene. Trimming pared 0 bases from V and 0 bases from J, leaving 9 bases between. This CDR3 comprises 16 residues. The germline gives CDR1 SGHAT, CDR2 FQNNGV.

This clonotype was detected ten times or more. This rearrangement joins TRBV29-1 to TRBJ1-2; TRBD1 aligns across 8 bases. Unmatched junction bases numbered 9, after V lost 2 bases and J lost 7 bases. CDR1 is SQVTM, CDR2 ANQGSEA, per germline. The CDR3 consists of 14 residues. The CDR3, as DNA: TGCAGCGTTGAATTTCAGGGGGCGCGATCTGGCTACACCTTC. As protein: CSVEFQGARSGYTF.

In this sample, this clonotype turned up many times. The chain joins TRBV7-3 to TRBJ2-1; 9 bases line up with TRBD1. The CDR3 consists of 14 residues. Germline loops: CDR1 SGHTA, CDR2 FQGTGA. The V gene end was trimmed by 11 bases and the J gene end by 4 bases; junction bases not matched to a gene: 9. The CDR3 DNA follows: TGTGCCTTAAAGGATGACAGGGGGTACAATGAGCAGTTCTTC. Its translation is CALKDDRGYNEQFF.

This clonotype was seen repeatedly, ten times or more. This rearrangement joins TRBV6-1 to TRBJ1-6; D is possibly TRBD1 (6 bases). The V and J ends lost 0 bases and 5 bases respectively, with 11 bases between them. This CDR3 contains 16 residues. Per germline, CDR1 MNHNS and CDR2 SASEGT. CDR3 sequence (DNA): TGTGCCAGCAGTGAAGCGGGGGCAGCTAATAATTCACCCCTCCACTTT. Translation: CASSEAGAANNSPLHF.

This clonotype occurred once. A much larger clone is a single base away; this may be a read error. The chain is built from TRBV7-9 and TRBJ2-1, with 14 bases aligning to TRBD2. There are 17 residues in the CDR3. The V segment lost 8 bases and the J segment 7 bases; nucleotides outside the gene matches: 13. Germline V gene data show CDR1 as SEHNR and CDR2 as FQNEAQ (reference sequence). The CDR3 nucleotides read TGTGCCAGCGGCCCCTGGGGACTAGCGGGAGAGGGGAATGAGCAGTTCTTC. This encodes CASGPWGLAGEGNEQFF.

This clonotype came up many times. The rearrangement uses TRBV27 and TRBJ2-2, with D possibly being TRBD2 (6 bases). Trimming took off 6 bases at V and 1 base at J, with 6 bases between the two ends. CDR1 MNHEY and CDR2 SMNVEV come from the germline V gene (reference sequence). This CDR3 has 13 amino acids. For the CDR3, the DNA is TGTGCCAGCAGCGGGAGGAACACCGGGGAGCTGTTTTTT. Its protein is CASSGRNTGELFF.

This clonotype was observed at least ten times. The chain recombines TRBV29-1 with TRBJ2-3; no clear D gene. V was shortened by 1 base and J by 2 bases, with 7 bases between the two germline ends. This CDR3 comprises 13 residues. Germline lookup yields CDR1 SQVTM and CDR2 ANQGSEA. CDR3 sequence reads: CSVEGTITDTQYF. CDR3 DNA sequence: TGCAGCGTTGAAGGGACCATCACAGATACGCAGTATTTT.

This clonotype was observed at least ten times. In nucleotides, the CDR3 is TGCGCCAGCAGCTTCGGGACAGGGGGTAATGAGCAGTTCTTC. Encoded protein: CASSFGTGGNEQFF. V and J are TRBV5-1 and TRBJ2-1; 11 bases line up with TRBD1. Unmatched junction bases numbered 2, after V lost 2 bases and J lost 7 bases. This CDR3 contains 14 residues. Germline V CDR1 and CDR2: SGHRS, YFSETQ. Full variable domain (outside the CDR3, taken from reference TRBV5-1 and TRBJ2-1): KAGVTQTPRYLIKTRGQQVTLSCSPISGHRSVSWYQQTPGQGLQFLFEYFSETQRNKGNFPGRFSGRQFSNSRSEMNVSTLELGDSALYLCASSFGTGGNEQFFGPGTRLTVL.

This clonotype was recorded many times. The chain combines TRBV5-6 with TRBJ2-1; TRBD1 might be the D (5 bases). The CDR3 consists of 13 residues. Germline assignment: CDR1 SGHDT and CDR2 YYEEEE. V was clipped by 4 bases and J by 13 bases, with 18 bases between them. CDR3: CASSLPLGAPQFF. DNA of the CDR3: TGTGCCAGCAGCCTACCATTAGGGGCCCCTCAGTTCTTC.

This clonotype was counted at least ten times. CDR3 region: CAWSGQSRGEQYF. The CDR3 DNA reads as TGTGCCTGGAGTGGTCAATCGAGGGGCGAGCAGTACTTC. The V gene is TRBV30, the J gene TRBJ2-7; D tentatively fits TRBD1 or TRBD2 (5 bases each). The CDR3 totals 13 residues. Germline V CDR1 and CDR2: GTSNPN, SVGIG (reference sequence). Trimming cost V 1 base and J 6 bases, with 13 bases left between them.

With respect to this clonotype: A much larger clone lies a single base off, so this may be a read error. The rearrangement uses TRBV20-1 and TRBJ2-1; D perhaps matches TRBD2 (5 bases). The CDR3 totals 17 residues. Germline lookup yields CDR1 DFQATT and CDR2 SNEGSKA (reference sequence). Deletions cut 3 bases from V and 8 bases from J, with 26 bases between. The CDR3 is CSASPTPRTQLDDEQFF. CDR3 DNA: TGCAGTGCTAGTCCCACCCCCAGGACTCAACTCGACGATGAGCAGTTCTTC.

This clonotype was counted at least ten times. The rearrangement uses TRBV24-1 and TRBJ2-3, with D possibly matching TRBD1 (6 bases). V lost 10 bases to trimming and J lost 4 bases, with 14 bases between them. This CDR3 contains 13 residues. Germline loops: CDR1 KGHDR, CDR2 SFDVKD. This CDR3 reads CATGDTLADTQYF. The CDR3, as DNA: TGTGCCACTGGGGACACGCTCGCAGATACGCAGTATTTT.

This clonotype was seen many times. The chain links TRBV20-1 to TRBJ2-1; TRBD2 matches 12 bases. Germline values: CDR1 DFQATT, CDR2 SNEGSKA (reference sequence). V was clipped by 6 bases and J by 6 bases; unmatched bases: 9. The CDR3 totals 15 residues. The CDR3: CSAAKTSGRINEQFF. CDR3 nucleotide sequence: TGCAGTGCAGCTAAGACTAGCGGGAGAATCAATGAGCAGTTCTTC.

This clonotype was detected ten times or more. The rearrangement joins TRBV5-6 to TRBJ2-5; 7 bases map to TRBD2. The CDR3 contains 15 residues. The junction had 7 bases not matched to a gene; V was cut back by 0 bases and J by 5 bases. Germline V gene lookup returns CDR1 SGHDT and CDR2 YYEEEE. The CDR3 DNA is TGTGCCAGCAGCTTGGGCGGGGGTAGGGTGGAGACCCAGTACTTC. Its translation is CASSLGGGRVETQYF. Based on the CDR3 plus reference TRBV5-6 and TRBJ2-5, the full variable domain is DAGVTQSPTHLIKTRGQQVTLRCSPKSGHDTVSWYQQALGQGPQFIFQYYEEEERQRGNFPDRFSGHQFPNYSSELNVNALLLGDSALYLCASSLGGGRVETQYFGPGTRLLVL.

This clonotype has ten or more counts. CDR3 region: CASTRMRGGGNEQFF. CDR3 nucleotide sequence: TGTGCCAGCACCCGGATGAGGGGGGGCGGGAATGAGCAGTTCTTC. This sequence joins TRBV7-2 and TRBJ2-1; D might be TRBD2 (7 bases). This CDR3 contains 15 residues. V gave up 7 bases and J gave up 7 bases, with 20 bases separating them. Per the germline V gene, CDR1 is SGHTA and CDR2 is FQGNSA.

With regard to this clonotype: A read error may account for a junction end that differs from germline. This chain connects TRBV25-1 to TRBJ1-2; D unresolved. The CDR3 sequence is 13 residues long. From germline, CDR1 is MGHDK and CDR2 SYGVNS. The CDR3 spells CASSEWASDGDTF. The DNA of the CDR3 is TGTGCCAGCAGTGAATGGGCGAGCGATGGCGACACCTTC.

This clonotype occurred many times. V gene TRBV20-1 combines with J gene TRBJ1-2, with D hard to call. CDR3 size: 12 residues. The V end was cut by 3 bases, the J end by 4 bases, with 9 bases between. Germline assignment: CDR1 DFQATT and CDR2 SNEGSKA (reference sequence). The CDR3 is CSARFSFYGYTF. The CDR3 DNA sequence: TGCAGTGCTAGGTTTTCCTTCTATGGCTACACCTTC.